The subject of this entry is one TCR beta chain. Its antigen is currently unknown. Using constant-segment primers, 5'RACE produced TCR alpha and TCR beta cDNA libraries carrying sample barcodes and UMIs. TCRdb ran MiXCR on the 5' RACE reads and lists one entry per CDR3 protein. The sample contains about 44,000 distinct CDR3 sequences, 7.3% of which appear only once. The data were taken from a study of T-cell memory formation after mild COVID-19. Findings and limits, study-wide: Clones from the second wave (peaking day 37) had unconfirmed SARS-CoV-2 specificity. Mainly CM and EM harbored the contracting CD4+ clones; mainly EMRA harbored the CD8+ ones.

The CDR3 has 15 amino acids. The V end lost 5 bases, the J end lost 5 bases, and 18 bases lay between the germline ends. Germline CDR1 is SGHTA and CDR2 is FQGNSA. Sequenced material: PBMCs or a T cell subset sorted from them (not recorded which). The sequence was collected from a man between 18 and 35 years old who had mild COVID-19 (a few samples of this study predate the infection). Cell type and time point are not known. This chain links TRBV7-2 with TRBJ1-1, with a tentative D call TRBD1 (6 bases). The CDR3 sequence: CASSPVFGGRTEAFF. The CDR3 DNA follows: TGTGCCAGCAGCCCGGTGTTCGGGGGCCGAACTGAAGCTTTCTTT.